A single sample gave rise to the 28 T cell receptor beta chains below, sequenced in a study of blood T cell repertoires in COVID-19. Sequencing was performed with immunoSEQ multiplex PCR; in TCRdb, only in-frame clones are kept and a portion is missing. The sample has 89,000 or so clones, about 84% seen once. Sequencing was done on a sample of peripheral blood. The receptor source for this set is a man aged 45-60 years with active COVID-19.

The rearrangement uses TRBV30 and TRBJ1-6; D not certain. The ends were cut back, 3 bases at V and 9 bases at J, with 6 bases in the middle. Germline V gene sequence: CDR1 GTSNPN, CDR2 SVGIG (reference sequence). The CDR3 sequence is 11 residues long. The CDR3 nucleotides are TGTGCCTGGAGAGGAGGTTCACCCCTCCACTTT. It specifies CAWRGGSPLHF.

This rearrangement joins TRBV2 to TRBJ2-3, with a possible D match to TRBD2 (5 bases). CDR1 and CDR2 (germline): SNHLY, FYNNEI. V gave up 2 bases and J gave up 6 bases, with 12 bases separating them. This CDR3 contains 14 residues. The CDR3 here is CASSERRGMDTQYF. The CDR3 nucleotides read TGTGCCAGCAGTGAACGGAGAGGGATGGATACGCAGTATTTT.

The chain links TRBV18 to TRBJ2-7, with TRBD2 identical over 7 bases. The CDR3 spans 16 residues. Trimming took 5 bases from V and 7 from J; bases not matched to a gene: 17. Germline CDR1 and CDR2: KGHSH and LQKENI. The CDR3 loop reads CASSSGRGARKGEQYF. The CDR3, as DNA: TGTGCCAGCTCATCAGGGAGGGGAGCCCGAAAGGGGGAGCAGTACTTC. Full variable domain (rest looked up from reference TRBV18 and TRBJ2-7): NAGVMQNPRHLVRRRGQEARLRCSPMKGHSHVYWYRQLPEEGLKFMVYLQKENIIDESGMPKERFSAEFPKEGPSILRIQQVVRGDSAAYFCASSSGRGARKGEQYFGPGTRLTVT.

V gene TRBV9 combines with J gene TRBJ1-4; 8 nucleotides agree with TRBD1. The CDR3 consists of 19 residues. CDR1 and CDR2 (germline): SGDLS, YYNGEE. V shed 3 bases and J 7 bases; nucleotides not matched to a gene: 20. The CDR3 loop reads CASSADPTGDLQLGEKLFF. The CDR3 nucleotides are TGTGCCAGCAGCGCGGATCCGACAGGGGATCTCCAACTCGGTGAAAAACTGTTTTTT.

This chain connects TRBV7-2 to TRBJ2-5, with a possible D match to TRBD2 (6 bases). The V gene lost 3 bases and the J gene lost 5 bases, with 13 bases spanning the gap. CDR3 length equals 14 residues. The germline V gene encodes CDR1 SGHTA and CDR2 FQGNSA. The CDR3 protein is CASSFDGGAETQYF. The CDR3 DNA sequence: TGTGCCAGCAGCTTCGACGGAGGGGCTGAGACCCAGTACTTC.

This clone was counted once. This rearrangement joins TRBV4-3 to TRBJ1-3; no reliable D call. V shed 0 bases and J shed 0 bases, with 15 bases lying between them. The CDR3 has 18 residues. The germline gives CDR1 LGHNA, CDR2 YSLEER. DNA for the CDR3: TGCGCCAGCAGCCAAGATCCGCACACTACCGGCTCTGGAAACACCATATATTTT. It translates to CASSQDPHTTGSGNTIYF.

V is TRBV28 and J is TRBJ2-3; no clear D. The CDR3 is 14 residues long. Trimming took off 1 base at V and 14 bases at J, with 19 bases between the two ends. Germline CDR1 is MDHEN and CDR2 is SYDVKM. In nucleotides, the CDR3 is TGTGCCAGCAGTTTATTTGAGGAAGGTGGCTTAGCGTATTTT. Translated, it gives CASSLFEEGGLAYF.

This clone was seen once. The chain combines TRBV7-2 with TRBJ2-3; TRBD1 matches at 8 bases. Per the germline V gene, CDR1 is SGHTA and CDR2 is FQGNSA. V shed 2 bases and J 6 bases; nucleotides not matched to a gene: 10. The CDR3 length is 16 residues. DNA for the CDR3: TGTGCCAGCAGCTTACCAAAGAGGACAGGGCTGGATACGCAGTATTTT. Its protein is CASSLPKRTGLDTQYF. The full variable domain, with the rest looked up from reference TRBV7-2 and TRBJ2-3, is GAGVSQSPSNKVTEKGKDVELRCDPISGHTALYWYRQSLGQGLEFLIYFQGNSAPDKSGLPSDRFSAERTGGSVSTLTIQRTQQEDSAVYLCASSLPKRTGLDTQYFGPGTRLTVL.

The chain joins TRBV9 to TRBJ1-1, with 7 bases that match TRBD1. V shed 3 bases, J shed 1 base, and the junction held 0 bases outside the gene matches. The CDR3 contains 13 residues. Germline lookup yields CDR1 SGDLS and CDR2 YYNGEE. The CDR3 bases are TGTGCCAGCAGCGCAGGGGGGAACACTGAAGCTTTCTTT. Its translation: CASSAGGNTEAFF.

This clone was seen once. The chain links TRBV4-2 to TRBJ1-6, with TRBD1 as a possible D gene (5 bases). The CDR3 is 16 residues long. The germline CDR1 and CDR2 sequences are LGHNA and YNFKEQ. Trimming removed 2 bases at V and 5 bases at J, with 13 bases between. The CDR3 nucleotides are TGTGCCAGCAGCCAATTCCTTACAGGTGATAATTCACCCCTCCACTTT. Translation: CASSQFLTGDNSPLHF.

DNA of the CDR3: TGTGCCAGTACCCCGGACAGGGAGGATGAAAAACTGTTTTTT. Amino acids: CASTPDREDEKLFF. The chain uses TRBV2 and TRBJ1-4; 8 positions agree with TRBD1. There are 14 residues in the CDR3. CDR1 SNHLY and CDR2 FYNNEI come from the germline V gene. Germline trimming cut 9 bases from V and 6 bases from J; bases unmatched to any gene: 9.

The J gene is TRBJ1-4, the V gene TRBV5-1; no clear D gene. The CDR3 length is 17 residues. Looked up from germline, CDR1 is SGHRS and CDR2 is YFSETQ. V was shortened by 0 bases and J by 0 bases, with 12 bases between the two germline ends. The CDR3 loop reads CASSLVAAAATNEKLFF. CDR3 nucleotide sequence: TGCGCCAGCAGCTTGGTTGCGGCCGCTGCAACTAATGAAAAACTGTTTTTT.

The chain employs TRBV11-2 and TRBJ1-4, with D unresolved. The CDR3 spans 13 residues. In germline, CDR1 is SGHAT, CDR2 FQNNGV. The V and J ends lost 2 bases and 6 bases respectively, with 7 bases between them. The CDR3 sequence: CASSLNRDEKLFF. The CDR3 nucleotides read TGTGCCAGCAGCTTAAATCGCGATGAAAAACTGTTTTTT.

This clone was recorded at least ten times. The chain carries TRBV28 and TRBJ1-4; possible D gene TRBD1, 6 bases. The CDR3 is made up of 15 amino acids. V gave up 4 bases and J gave up 3 bases, with 12 bases separating them. Germline lookup yields CDR1 MDHEN and CDR2 SYDVKM. The CDR3 coding sequence is TGTGCCAGCAGTTACTCACAGGGTTCTAATGAAAAACTGTTTTTT. Amino acid sequence: CASSYSQGSNEKLFF.

The gene calls are TRBV7-8 and TRBJ1-1; D remains unclear. Looked up from germline, CDR1 is SGHVS and CDR2 is FQNEAQ. V was trimmed by 0 bases and J by 4 bases, leaving 9 bases between them. This CDR3 spans 14 amino acids. The CDR3 bases are TGTGCCAGCAGCTTAGCGGGCGGGCCCACTGAAGCTTTCTTT. Its translation: CASSLAGGPTEAFF.

The chain has TRBV5-1 and TRBJ2-1; the D gene is possibly TRBD2 (6 bases). This CDR3 spans 17 amino acids. The V and J ends lost 4 bases and 0 bases respectively, with 17 bases between them. Germline assignment: CDR1 SGHRS and CDR2 YFSETQ. In nucleotides, the CDR3 is TGCGCCAGCAGCCAATCAAAGCGGGTCAACTCCTACAATGAGCAGTTCTTC. Its translation is CASSQSKRVNSYNEQFF.

There are a few counts of this clone. The rearrangement uses TRBV12-3 or TRBV12-4 and TRBJ1-1; unclear D gene. The CDR3 loop spans 12 amino acids. Trimming stripped 6 bases from V and 6 bases from J, with 11 bases between. CDR3 in DNA: TGTGCCAGCAGCGTAGCGGTGGCTGAAGCTTTCTTT. Amino acids: CASSVAVAEAFF.

About this clone: Other DNA sequences in this sample translate to the same CDR3. The CDR3 region is CASSLGQGTYGYTF. CDR3 bases: TGCGCCAGCAGCTTGGGACAGGGGACTTATGGCTACACCTTC. The V and J genes are TRBV5-1 and TRBJ1-2, with 8 positions matching TRBD1. Trimming at V came to 0 bases and at J to 5 bases, leaving 3 bases not matched to a gene. Germline CDR1 SGHRS, CDR2 YFSETQ. CDR3 size: 14 residues.

The rearrangement links TRBV2 to TRBJ2-1; 9 bases match TRBD1. Germline V gene sequence: CDR1 SNHLY, CDR2 FYNNEI. J lost 8 bases, V lost 7 bases, and 3 bases had no gene match. The CDR3 totals 12 residues. The CDR3, as DNA: TGTGCCAGCAATACAGGGGGCGATGAGCAGTTCTTC. It specifies CASNTGGDEQFF.

The chain employs TRBV7-9 and TRBJ1-2, with D possibly matching TRBD1 (5 bases). In germline, CDR1 is SEHNR, CDR2 FQNEAQ (reference sequence). The germline V and J ends were trimmed by 5 bases and 3 bases, with 19 bases remaining between them. CDR3 size: 16 residues. Here the CDR3 reads CASSRRGTTGDYGYTF. The CDR3 nucleotides read TGTGCCAGCAGCCGGCGAGGGACCACGGGGGACTATGGCTACACCTTC.

This chain uses TRBV6-5 with TRBJ1-5; possibly TRBD1 for D (6 bases). Between the trimmed V and J ends, which lost 6 bases and 7 bases, there was a span of 13 bases. The CDR3 contains 13 residues. The germline CDR1 and CDR2 sequences are MNHEY and SVGAGI. The CDR3, as DNA: TGTGCCAGCAGCCCGCAGGGGAACCAGCCCCAGCATTTT. It yields the protein CASSPQGNQPQHF.

The chain has TRBV29-1 and TRBJ1-1; 9 positions agree with TRBD1. Germline V gene lookup returns CDR1 SQVTM and CDR2 ANQGSEA. This CDR3 region has 15 residues. Trimming at V came to 6 bases and at J to 0 bases, leaving 8 bases not matched to a gene. The DNA of the CDR3 is TGCAGCGTCGGAGGACAGGGGAGAATGAACACTGAAGCTTTCTTT. Its translation is CSVGGQGRMNTEAFF.

The chain carries TRBV5-4 and TRBJ2-5, with 11 bases matching TRBD1. Germline trimming cut 0 bases from V and 5 bases from J; bases unmatched to any gene: 3. Germline lookup yields CDR1 SGHNT and CDR2 YYREEE (reference sequence). This CDR3 spans 15 amino acids. In DNA form, the CDR3 reads TGTGCCAGCAGCTTGGCCGGGGACAGGGGGGAGACCCAGTACTTC. Amino acids: CASSLAGDRGETQYF.

The chain is built from TRBV11-2 and TRBJ1-5; TRBD1 is a possible D gene (5 bases). V was pared by 3 bases and J by 1 base, with 13 bases between. The V gene's germline CDR1 is SGHAT and CDR2 FQNNGV. The CDR3 length is 16 residues. CDR3 protein: CASSLSQGLSNQPQHF. The CDR3 nucleotides read TGTGCCAGCAGCTTGAGTCAGGGTCTGAGCAATCAGCCCCAGCATTTT.

The J gene is TRBJ1-1, the V gene TRBV5-1, with unresolved D. The CDR3 consists of 15 residues. The ends were cut back, 4 bases at V and 0 bases at J, with 13 bases in the middle. Germline CDR1 and CDR2: SGHRS and YFSETQ. CDR3 sequence (DNA): TGCGCCAGCAGCCCGTTAGAGGGCATGAACACTGAAGCTTTCTTT. Translating it yields CASSPLEGMNTEAFF.

This chain uses TRBV18 with TRBJ1-5, with 8 bases matching TRBD1. The CDR3 runs to 15 residues. Per germline, CDR1 KGHSH and CDR2 LQKENI. V was clipped by 5 bases and J by 2 bases; unmatched bases: 5. CDR3 in amino acids: CASSTGGVGNQPQHF. The DNA for the CDR3 is TGTGCCAGCTCAACAGGGGGAGTAGGCAATCAGCCCCAGCATTTT.

This chain joins TRBV27 and TRBJ2-3; a weak D match, TRBD1 (6 bases). Germline V gene sequence: CDR1 MNHEY, CDR2 SMNVEV (reference sequence). Trimming took off 3 bases at V and 7 bases at J, with 8 bases between the two ends. The CDR3 is made up of 12 amino acids. CDR3 in amino acids: CASSFGDNTQYF. In DNA form, the CDR3 reads TGTGCCAGCAGTTTCGGGGACAATACGCAGTATTTT.

CDR3 protein: CASSQDHSQRLHF. The DNA of the CDR3 is TGTGCCAGCAGCCAAGATCACAGCCAACGCCTCCACTTT. This sequence joins TRBV3-1 (or the pseudogene TRBV3-2) and TRBJ1-6, with D uncertain. Trimming stripped 0 bases from V and 15 bases from J, with 12 bases between. The CDR3 contains 13 residues. Germline lookup yields CDR1 LGHDT and CDR2 YNNKEL (reference sequence).